The clone carrying this T cell receptor (beta chain) was recorded at least ten times. The antigen is not known. Each CDR3 protein gets one entry after TCRdb re-called the reads with MiXCR. The sample holds 150,000 to 200,000 distinct CDR3 sequences, approximately 20% seen once. The data belong to a study of T cell repertoires in cytomegalovirus infection. Study outcomes and limitations: CMV carriers with the relevant HLA were identified by cumulative public TCR beta family frequency.

V lost 5 bases to trimming and J lost 8 bases, with 13 bases between them. Germline values: CDR1 SGHTA, CDR2 FQGNSA. The CDR3 contains 13 residues. The sample taken for sequencing was PBMCs. The TCR sequence derives from a human donor in good health (CMV status not recorded). Some clones in this sample may be carry-over from other donors' samples. V gene TRBV7-2 combines with J gene TRBJ2-1; D perhaps matches TRBD1 (5 bases). The CDR3 is CASSPNRMDEQFF. The CDR3 DNA is TGTGCCAGCAGCCCAAACAGGATGGATGAGCAGTTCTTC.